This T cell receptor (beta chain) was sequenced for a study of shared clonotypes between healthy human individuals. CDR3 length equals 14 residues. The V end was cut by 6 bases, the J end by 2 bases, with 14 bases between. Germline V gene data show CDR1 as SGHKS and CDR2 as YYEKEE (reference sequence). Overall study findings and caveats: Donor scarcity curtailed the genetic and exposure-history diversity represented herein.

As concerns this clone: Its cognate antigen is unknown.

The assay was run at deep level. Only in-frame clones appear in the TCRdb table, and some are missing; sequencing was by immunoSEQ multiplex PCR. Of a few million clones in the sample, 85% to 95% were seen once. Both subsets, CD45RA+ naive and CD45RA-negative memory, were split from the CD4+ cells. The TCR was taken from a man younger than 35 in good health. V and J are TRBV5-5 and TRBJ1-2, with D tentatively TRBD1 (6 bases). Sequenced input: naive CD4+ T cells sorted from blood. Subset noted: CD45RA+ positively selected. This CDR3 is CASTNQGGNYGYTF. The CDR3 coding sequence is TGTGCCAGCACCAATCAAGGGGGGAACTATGGCTACACCTTC.